This TCR beta chain is from a study of T cell responses to AZD1222 COVID-19 vaccine. Overall study results and limits: Spike-specific TCR repertoires showed rising breadth and depth after two AZD1222 doses. Nearly half of spike-specific TCRs reportedly target variant regions that are unmutated in the B.1.351 and B.1.1.7 variants. In a largely white British group with more females than males, clonal diversity was possibly underestimated.

In the case of this clone: Antigen: not known.

The CDR3 length is 14 residues. V lost 0 bases and J 7 bases, leaving 10 bases between the germline ends. Germline V gives CDR1 MNHEY, CDR2 SVGAGI. Only in-frame clones appear in the TCRdb table, and some are missing; sequencing was by immunoSEQ multiplex PCR. The table has roughly 160,000 clones, roughly 94% seen once. Here the sequenced sample was peripheral blood, taken on day 0 of AZD1222 vaccination. This receptor was identified in an adult in good health. This chain joins TRBV6-5 and TRBJ2-1; D remains unclear. The CDR3 sequence is CASSYSGPTNEQFF. The CDR3 nucleotides are TGTGCCAGCAGTTACTCAGGACCTACAAATGAGCAGTTCTTC.